What follows are 18 T cell receptor beta chains derived from one specimen sequenced in a study of identical twins (dated by TCRdb to the mid-2010s). Library preparation was by 5' RACE. The reads were generated on an Illumina HiSeq 2000. TCRdb cleaned the public reads at Q25 with fastp, built clones with MiXCR and kept in-frame beta chains. Rows with one shared CDR3 protein collapse into an entry with the most common genes and DNA. The sample yields more than 1.5 million distinct CDR3 sequences; 25% to 35% were counted once. Jointly, the top ten make up about 0.3% of the sample. Material: cord blood. All receptors derive from a newborn girl in good health.

This clonotype has a handful of counts. The chain carries TRBV29-1 and TRBJ2-1, with D tentatively TRBD1 (5 bases). Trimming shortened V by 6 bases and J by 4 bases, and 7 bases separated the two germline ends. CDR3 size: 11 residues. From germline, CDR1 is SQVTM and CDR2 ANQGSEA. CDR3 sequence (DNA): TGCAGCGTCCCAGGGTACAATGAGCAGTTCTTC. It translates to CSVPGYNEQFF.

This clonotype was seen a few times. This rearrangement joins TRBV4-1 to TRBJ2-3; D possibly corresponds to TRBD2 (5 bases). Germline lookup yields CDR1 MGHRA and CDR2 YSYEKL. V shed 3 bases and J shed 2 bases, with 9 bases lying between them. The CDR3 is 14 amino acids. The CDR3 sequence is CASSQNRDTDTQYF. The DNA of the CDR3 is TGCGCCAGCAGCCAGAACCGGGACACAGATACGCAGTATTTT.

This clonotype was detected a few times. V is TRBV6-2 or TRBV6-3 and J is TRBJ2-1, with 9 bases identical to TRBD1. Germline lookup yields CDR1 MNHEY and CDR2 SVGEGT. J was trimmed by 4 bases and V by 2 bases; bases with no gene match: 27. This CDR3 has 23 residues. This CDR3 reads CASSYLEVPTTGGFRISYNEQFF. For the CDR3, the DNA is TGTGCCAGCAGTTACCTTGAGGTCCCTACGACAGGGGGGTTTCGGATAAGTTACAATGAGCAGTTCTTC.

The table lists this clonotype with many counts. This CDR3 reads CSAREGASEKLFF. The CDR3 DNA follows: TGCAGTGCTAGAGAGGGCGCAAGTGAAAAACTGTTTTTT. The chain links TRBV20-1 to TRBJ1-4; the D is unclear. V was shortened by 0 bases and J by 7 bases, with 9 bases between the two germline ends. CDR3 length equals 13 residues. The V gene's germline CDR1 is DFQATT and CDR2 SNEGSKA (reference sequence).

The sample holds a few counts of this clonotype. The chain uses TRBV20-1 and TRBJ1-4; D is possibly TRBD1 (6 bases). CDR1 is DFQATT and CDR2 is SNEGSKA in the germline V gene (reference sequence). The ends were cut back, 0 bases at V and 8 bases at J, with 13 bases in the middle. This CDR3 comprises 14 residues. The DNA of the CDR3 is TGCAGTGCTAGAGACCAGGGGAAAGGGGAAAAACTGTTTTTT. Protein product: CSARDQGKGEKLFF.

This clonotype was counted a few times. CDR3 nucleotides: TGTGCCAGCAGTTACTTGCCCCTTGCCTACAATGAGCAGTTCTTC. Translation gives CASSYLPLAYNEQFF. The chain is built from TRBV6-5 and TRBJ2-1; no firm D call. Germline CDR1 reads MNHEY; CDR2 reads SVGAGI. V gave up 1 base and J gave up 2 bases, with 9 bases separating them. The CDR3 loop spans 15 amino acids.

The chain recombines TRBV24-1 with TRBJ2-6; 8 bases match TRBD1. Trimming at V came to 9 bases and at J to 0 bases, leaving 9 bases not matched to a gene. Germline V gene lookup returns CDR1 KGHDR and CDR2 SFDVKD. The CDR3 extends over 17 amino acids. The CDR3 sequence: CATLTQGAYSGANVLTF. The CDR3 DNA is TGTGCCACCCTTACTCAGGGGGCCTACTCTGGGGCCAACGTCCTGACTTTC.

The chain employs TRBV20-1 and TRBJ2-7; TRBD1 aligns across 10 bases. Germline CDR1 reads DFQATT; CDR2 reads SNEGSKA (reference sequence). The CDR3 runs to 14 residues. Unmatched junction bases numbered 7, after V lost 5 bases and J lost 3 bases. The CDR3 nucleotides are TGCAGTGCTGGAAGGGACAGGGGTTACTACGAGCAGTACTTC. This codes for CSAGRDRGYYEQYF.

Only one count was recorded for this clonotype. The V gene is TRBV7-2, the J gene TRBJ2-3; 16 positions agree with TRBD2. Looked up from germline, CDR1 is SGHTA and CDR2 is FQGNSA. The V and J ends lost 3 bases and 6 bases, in that order; junction bases with no gene match: 9. The CDR3 spans 18 residues. CDR3 sequence reads: CASSFTGTSGGALDTQYF. DNA of the CDR3: TGTGCCAGCAGCTTTACCGGGACTAGCGGGGGGGCCTTGGATACGCAGTATTTT.

The V call is TRBV20-1, the J call TRBJ2-1; 7 bases line up with TRBD2. Germline CDR1 is DFQATT and CDR2 is SNEGSKA (reference sequence). The CDR3 is 11 amino acids. V lost 5 bases, J lost 11 bases, and 6 bases stayed unmatched. In nucleotides, the CDR3 is TGCAGTGCTCCGGGGACTATCAAGCAGTTCTTC. Protein product: CSAPGTIKQFF.

The gene calls are TRBV6-1 and TRBJ2-3; D is tentatively TRBD1 or TRBD2 (5 bases each). The V gene's germline CDR1 is MNHNS and CDR2 SASEGT. There are 19 residues in the CDR3. Trimming pared 2 bases from V and 0 bases from J, leaving 21 bases between. CDR3 loop: CASSERGADLYTSTDTQYF. CDR3 coding DNA: TGTGCCAGCAGTGAACGAGGGGCAGACCTCTATACCAGCACAGATACGCAGTATTTT.

CDR3 sequence reads: CASSLVVLAGAYEQYF. DNA of the CDR3: TGTGCCAGCAGTTTAGTCGTCCTAGCGGGAGCATACGAGCAGTACTTC. The rearrangement uses TRBV12-3 or TRBV12-4 and TRBJ2-7, with 10 bases matching TRBD2. The CDR3 extends over 16 amino acids. Trimming removed 1 base from V and 4 bases from J; junction bases left unmatched: 7.

The chain employs TRBV20-1 and TRBJ2-5; TRBD2 matches 9 bases. The closer fit of TRBJ2-7 to the DNA end suggests the J call may be wrong. The CDR3 consists of 13 residues. Germline V CDR1 and CDR2: DFQATT, SNEGSKA (reference sequence). The CDR3 sequence: CSAGTSRAYEQYF. The CDR3 region has the DNA TGCAGTGCTGGGACTAGCCGGGCCTACGAGCAGTACTTC.

This clonotype showed up just a few times. The chain employs TRBV7-2 and TRBJ2-3; possibly TRBD2 for D (6 bases). The ends were cut back, 3 bases at V and 1 base at J, with 14 bases in the middle. Germline CDR1 SGHTA, CDR2 FQGNSA. This CDR3 is 16 amino acids long. CDR3 protein: CASSLLLWRGTDTQYF. The DNA for the CDR3 is TGTGCCAGCAGCTTGTTGCTTTGGAGGGGCACAGATACGCAGTATTTT.

J is TRBJ1-2 and V is TRBV5-1, with 10 bases fitting TRBD1. CDR1 and CDR2 from the germline V gene are SGHRS and YFSETQ. The trim removed 4 bases at V and 1 base at J, leaving 10 bases unmatched. The length of the CDR3 is 17 residues. CDR3 sequence (DNA): TGCGCCAGCAGCGCGGGACAGGGGTTGAGGGGTAACTATGGCTACACCTTC. Amino acids: CASSAGQGLRGNYGYTF.

This rearrangement joins TRBV5-1 to TRBJ2-1; possibly TRBD1 or TRBD2 for D (5 bases each). Trimming removed 4 bases at V and 2 bases at J, with 10 bases between. The germline V gene has CDR1 SGHRS and CDR2 YFSETQ. CDR3 length: 14 amino acids. CDR3 coding DNA: TGCGCCAGCAGCCCGGGACCACCCTACAATGAGCAGTTCTTC. Protein sequence: CASSPGPPYNEQFF.

The V gene is TRBV28, the J gene TRBJ2-5; D remains unclear. The end of the DNA aligns better with TRBJ2-7, so the J call may be wrong. CDR1 is MDHEN and CDR2 is SYDVKM in the germline V gene. The CDR3 consists of 14 residues. CDR3 residues: CASSQVFTPYEQYF. The DNA of the CDR3 is TGTGCCAGCAGCCAGGTTTTCACACCCTACGAGCAGTACTTC.

This chain connects TRBV11-2 to TRBJ2-7, with TRBD2 identical over 7 bases. The V and J ends lost 4 bases and 4 bases, in that order; junction bases with no gene match: 19. This CDR3 is 18 amino acids long. Germline V gene lookup returns CDR1 SGHAT and CDR2 FQNNGV. The DNA for the CDR3 is TGTGCCAGCAGCTGGGGGACTATATATGGGGCGGTGCGATACGAGCAGTACTTC. Its protein is CASSWGTIYGAVRYEQYF.